These 17 T cell receptor beta chains were all obtained from the same sample, sequenced in a study of human T cells and chemical hapten exposure. As to time point: patch test 2, 6 weeks after DPC sensitization. Specified treatment: therapeutic diphenylcyclopropenone sensitization with weekly scalp DPC. TCRdb re-called the RACE reads with MiXCR, one entry per CDR3 protein. The sample carries about 140,000 distinct CDR3 sequences, 10% to 15% recorded once. Specimen: whole blood, collected in connection with sensitization to the hapten diphenylcyclopropenone (DPC). The receptors stem from a woman aged 50 to 60 with alopecia areata. Some clones in this sample may be carry-over from other donors' samples.

This clonotype turned up a few times. CDR3 DNA: TGTGCCAGCAGCTCGGCGGGACACCTCAATCAGCCCCAGCATTTT. This sequence encodes CASSSAGHLNQPQHF. V and J are TRBV7-9 and TRBJ1-5; weak D call: TRBD1 (6 bases). The V end was cut by 4 bases, the J end by 3 bases, with 13 bases between. The CDR3 has 15 amino acids. CDR1 is SEHNR and CDR2 is FQNEAQ in the germline V gene (reference sequence).

This clonotype was picked up many times. V usage is TRBV11-2 and J usage is TRBJ2-4; 10 bases are a match to TRBD1. This CDR3 has 20 residues. The germline CDR1 and CDR2 sequences are SGHAT and FQNNGV. Germline trimming cut 4 bases from V and 2 bases from J; bases unmatched to any gene: 17. The CDR3 spells CASSWTRQGANSLTKNIQYF. CDR3 in DNA: TGTGCCAGCAGCTGGACCCGACAGGGGGCGAATAGCCTAACCAAAAACATTCAGTACTTC. Complete variable domain (other parts from reference TRBV11-2 and TRBJ2-4): EAGVAQSPRYKIIEKRQSVAFWCNPISGHATLYWYQQILGQGPKLLIQFQNNGVVDDSQLPKDRFSAERLKGVDSTLKIQPAKLEDSAVYLCASSWTRQGANSLTKNIQYFGAGTRLSVL.

The table lists this clonotype with many counts. The gene calls are TRBV11-2 and TRBJ2-7; D is possibly TRBD1 (6 bases). CDR3 length equals 15 residues. V shed 5 bases and J shed 0 bases, with 14 bases lying between them. Germline V gives CDR1 SGHAT, CDR2 FQNNGV. The CDR3 spells CASSQIGTLSYEQYF. The CDR3 region has the DNA TGTGCCAGCAGCCAAATCGGGACACTCTCCTACGAGCAGTACTTC.

Ten or more counts support this clonotype. The V and J genes are TRBV12-3 or TRBV12-4 and TRBJ1-2, with 8 bases matching TRBD1. The CDR3 runs to 14 residues. Losses at the gene ends were 1 base for V and 7 bases for J; bases not matched to a gene: 5. CDR3 nucleotides: TGTGCCAGCAGTTTAGGGACAGGGAACGGTGGCTACACCTTC. Translation gives CASSLGTGNGGYTF.

This clonotype was counted many times. The V and J genes are TRBV20-1 and TRBJ1-3, with a tentative D call TRBD1 (6 bases). The CDR3 is 17 amino acids. Germline CDR1 is DFQATT and CDR2 is SNEGSKA (reference sequence). The germline V and J ends were trimmed by 0 bases and 10 bases, with 25 bases remaining between them. The CDR3 here is CSARDIRSGGQLGTIYF. The CDR3 bases are TGCAGTGCTAGAGATATCCGGTCGGGAGGACAGTTAGGGACCATATATTTT.

This clonotype was observed a handful of times. The chain carries TRBV18 and TRBJ2-2; 12 bases line up with TRBD2. Germline V gene data show CDR1 as KGHSH and CDR2 as LQKENI. The CDR3 sequence is 16 residues long. V shed 4 bases, J shed 3 bases, and the junction held 3 bases outside the gene matches. CDR3 DNA sequence: TGTGCCAGCTCACTCCGACTAGCGGGAGACACCGGGGAGCTGTTTTTT. Amino acids: CASSLRLAGDTGELFF.

V is TRBV6-5 and J is TRBJ1-5, with 7 bases that match TRBD1. The CDR3 runs to 15 residues. CDR1 is MNHEY, CDR2 SVGAGI, per germline. The junction had 7 bases not matched to a gene; V was cut back by 6 bases and J by 2 bases. For the CDR3, the DNA is TGTGCCAGCAGACCCGACAGGGTGGGCAATCAGCCCCAGCATTTT. Protein: CASRPDRVGNQPQHF.

This clonotype was counted at least ten times. The chain is built from TRBV30 and TRBJ2-3, with 7 bases lining up with TRBD2. J gave up 4 bases and V 3 bases, and 4 bases lay outside the gene matches. Germline V gives CDR1 GTSNPN, CDR2 SVGIG (reference sequence). The CDR3 covers 13 residues. DNA for the CDR3: TGTGCCTGGAGCCTGGGAGGGTCAGATACGCAGTATTTT. It translates to CAWSLGGSDTQYF. The full variable domain, completed using reference TRBV30 and TRBJ2-3, is SQTIHQWPATLVQPVGSPLSLECTVEGTSNPNLYWYRQAAGRGLQLLFYSVGIGQISSEVPQNLSASRPQDRQFILSSKKLLLSDSGFYLCAWSLGGSDTQYFGPGTRLTVL.

The chain has TRBV20-1 and TRBJ2-5; the D gene could be TRBD1 or TRBD2 (5 bases each). Deletions cut 2 bases from V and 4 bases from J, with 14 bases between. This CDR3 is built from 14 residues. Per germline, CDR1 DFQATT and CDR2 SNEGSKA (reference sequence). In DNA form, the CDR3 reads TGCAGTGCTAGATGGGGGTCCTCGGGAGAGACCCAGTACTTC. Its protein product is CSARWGSSGETQYF.

The V gene is TRBV7-3, the J gene TRBJ2-2; D gene uncertain. Germline CDR1 reads SGHTA; CDR2 reads FQGTGA. The CDR3 spans 14 residues. V was trimmed by 1 base and J by 1 base, leaving 4 bases between them. The chain's CDR3 is CASSLNRNTGELFF. As DNA, the CDR3 is TGTGCCAGCAGCTTAAATAGGAACACCGGGGAGCTGTTTTTT.

The V and J genes are TRBV12-3 or TRBV12-4 and TRBJ2-4, with 8 positions matching TRBD1. V gave up 6 bases and J gave up 6 bases; unmatched junction bases: 4. The CDR3 loop spans 13 amino acids. This chain's CDR3 is CASSLGQGNIQYF. In nucleotides, the CDR3 is TGTGCCAGCAGCCTTGGACAGGGAAACATTCAGTACTTC.

This clonotype was detected ten times or more. Written as DNA, the CDR3 is TGCGCCAGCAGCCAAGATGGCCCCAGCGGGAGGGCCCTCTACAATGAGCAGTTCTTC. Translated, it gives CASSQDGPSGRALYNEQFF. The rearrangement links TRBV4-3 to TRBJ2-1, with 10 nucleotides matching TRBD2. Germline V gene sequence: CDR1 LGHNA, CDR2 YSLEER. This CDR3 has 19 residues. Trimming cost V 0 bases and J 3 bases; bases outside gene matches: 11.

In regard to this clonotype: Compared with germline, one end of the junction differs, possibly owing to a read error. This chain uses TRBV12-3 or TRBV12-4 with TRBJ2-7; D ambiguous. The CDR3 is 11 amino acids. CDR3 protein: CANSTPYEQYF. For the CDR3, the DNA is TGTGCCAACAGTACCCCCTACGAGCAGTACTTC.

The V and J genes are TRBV12-3 or TRBV12-4 and TRBJ2-7; 12 positions match TRBD2. Losses at the gene ends were 6 bases for V and 7 bases for J; bases not matched to a gene: 10. The CDR3 is 15 amino acids. CDR3 in amino acids: CASSLTSGRTKEQYF. The CDR3 region has the DNA TGTGCCAGCAGCCTCACTAGCGGGAGGACAAAAGAGCAGTACTTC.

The chain joins TRBV3-1 to TRBJ1-5; no definite D call. Trimming took off 2 bases at V and 9 bases at J, with 17 bases between the two ends. The CDR3 spans 15 residues. CDR1 and CDR2 (germline): LGHDT, YNNKEL (reference sequence). This CDR3 is CASSQSGRRGLPQHF. For the CDR3, the DNA is TGTGCCAGCAGCCAATCGGGCAGGCGCGGGCTGCCCCAGCATTTT.

This clonotype was counted many times. The chain joins TRBV20-1 to TRBJ1-5; TRBD1 aligns across 7 bases. Germline assignment: CDR1 DFQATT and CDR2 SNEGSKA (reference sequence). Trimming removed 5 bases from V and 6 bases from J; junction bases left unmatched: 7. The CDR3 is 13 amino acids. CDR3 residues: CSAGPDRAQPQHF. For the CDR3, the DNA is TGCAGTGCTGGACCCGACAGGGCTCAGCCCCAGCATTTT.

This clonotype was counted between two and nine times. The chain recombines TRBV2 with TRBJ2-7; the D is unclear. Trimming removed 6 bases from V and 6 bases from J, with 15 bases in between. Germline V gene lookup returns CDR1 SNHLY and CDR2 FYNNEI. The CDR3 has 13 residues. CDR3 nucleotide sequence: TGTGCCAGCAGGCGAGAACAGAGGACCGAGCAGTACTTC. Protein product: CASRREQRTEQYF.